The 2 T cell receptor beta chains below come from one sample, sequenced in a study of molecular identifiers for immune sequencing clone quantification (dated by TCRdb to the late 2010s). Library generation was performed with PCR. Reads for this sample came from a NextSeq 500. TCRdb trimmed the raw reads at Q25, called clones with MiXCR and kept productive beta chains. Rows merge per CDR3 protein into single entries with the most common DNA and genes. The table for this sample lists about 630,000 distinct CDR3 sequences; about 25% of them were counted only once. About 0.84% of the sample is taken by the ten largest. Sequencing used naive CD8+ T cells from blood, with Jurkat cell RNA spiked in. What the cell subset or site label conveys for this sample: FACS-sorted CD8+CD4-CCR7+CD45RA+ naive T cells. These TCRs come from a human donor in good health. Some libraries in this study had Jurkat cell RNA spiked in.

Details on this clonotype: The germline gene is not matched at one end of the junction; a read error may be the cause. This chain connects TRBV7-9 to TRBJ2-3; D is undetermined. The CDR3 has 13 residues. The germline V gene has CDR1 SEHNR and CDR2 FQNEAQ (reference sequence). This chain's CDR3 is CACSSPLTDTQYF. The CDR3 DNA reads TGTGCCTGCAGTTCCCCACTCACAGATACGCAGTATTTT. The variable domain in full, completed from reference TRBV7-9 and TRBJ2-3, reads DTGVSQNPRHKITKRGQNVTFRCDPISEHNRLYWYRQTLGQGPEFLTYFQNEAQLEKSRLLSDRFSAERPKGSFSTLEIQRTEQGDSAMYLCACSSPLTDTQYFGPGTRLTVL.

The chain links TRBV4-1 to TRBJ1-2; maybe TRBD1 (6 bases). Germline CDR1 reads MGHRA; CDR2 reads YSYEKL. With 4 bases removed from V and 5 bases from J, the gap between germline ends came to 20 bases. The CDR3 runs 16 residues. The CDR3, as DNA: TGCGCCAGCAGCCCTGGCGGGACACCCGGGGATTATGGCTACACCTTC. Its protein is CASSPGGTPGDYGYTF.